The 7 T cell receptor beta chains given below trace back to one sample, sequenced in a study of T cells in tuberculosis (dated by TCRdb to between 2017 and 2018). Library prep was done by the immunoSEQ multiplex PCR assay. Drawn from immuneACCESS, this table holds only the in-frame rearrangements with V and J called that TCRdb kept. Clones are partly lost; checked studies trace under half to an unresolved V gene and leave the rest unexplained. The sample has 29,000 or so clones on record, around 92% of them singletons. About 6.8% of the sample is taken by the ten largest. The time point label on this specimen signifies: new active TB diagnosis, blood taken before or within 7 days of starting treatment. The sequencing used PBMCs, collected at tuberculosis diagnosis. Every receptor here comes from an adult with tuberculosis.

The V and J genes are TRBV7-6 and TRBJ2-7; 7 nucleotides match TRBD2. The length of the CDR3 is 15 residues. Germline V CDR1 and CDR2: SGHVS, FNYEAQ. The V gene end was trimmed by 5 bases and the J gene end by 7 bases; junction bases not matched to a gene: 14. The CDR3 protein is CASSRRGPGEGEQYF. CDR3 DNA sequence: TGTGCCAGCAGCCGAAGAGGACCGGGGGAGGGAGAGCAGTACTTC.

V is TRBV27 and J is TRBJ1-1; D remains ambiguous. Trimming took off 1 base at V and 7 bases at J, with 7 bases between the two ends. From germline, CDR1 is MNHEY and CDR2 SMNVEV (reference sequence). This CDR3 is built from 12 residues. This CDR3 is CASSLYGREAFF. The CDR3 bases are TGTGCCAGCAGTTTATATGGGCGTGAAGCTTTCTTT.

The V call is TRBV19, the J call TRBJ1-5; 7 positions agree with TRBD1. CDR1 and CDR2 from the germline V gene are LNHDA and SQIVND (reference sequence). The CDR3 length is 13 residues. V lost 7 bases and J lost 5; bases outside the gene matches: 5. The CDR3 region is CASTYTGDQPQHF. The CDR3 nucleotides read TGTGCCAGTACCTACACAGGGGATCAGCCCCAGCATTTT.

V is TRBV5-8 and J is TRBJ2-7, with 9 bases identical to TRBD2. Trimming cost V 4 bases and J 7 bases; bases outside gene matches: 12. Germline CDR1 reads SGHTS; CDR2 reads YDEGEE. The CDR3 contains 15 residues. Written as DNA, the CDR3 is TGTGCCAGCAGCCATGGTGCGGGAGGGCCGGGGGAGCAGTACTTC. This encodes CASSHGAGGPGEQYF.

The gene calls are TRBV7-3 and TRBJ2-2; D possibly corresponds to TRBD2 (5 bases). Germline values: CDR1 SGHTA, CDR2 FQGTGA. Trimming cost V 0 bases and J 8 bases, with 16 bases left between them. The CDR3 is made up of 16 amino acids. The CDR3 region has the DNA TGTGCCAGCAGCTTAACGAGTACCAGGACTCATGGGGAGCTGTTTTTT. As protein: CASSLTSTRTHGELFF. The whole variable domain, remainder taken from reference TRBV7-3 and TRBJ2-2, is GAGVSQTPSNKVTEKGKYVELRCDPISGHTALYWYRQSLGQGPEFLIYFQGTGAADDSGLPNDRFFAVRPEGSVSTLKIQRTERGDSAVYLCASSLTSTRTHGELFFGEGSRLTVL.

This chain uses TRBV30 with TRBJ1-2, with 7 bases lining up with TRBD1. J gave up 8 bases and V 3 bases, and 12 bases lay outside the gene matches. Per the germline V gene, CDR1 is GTSNPN and CDR2 is SVGIG (reference sequence). CDR3 size: 14 residues. This CDR3 is CAWSLTGVEGGYTF. CDR3 DNA sequence: TGTGCCTGGAGCCTTACAGGGGTTGAGGGGGGCTACACCTTC. The variable domain in full, completed from reference TRBV30 and TRBJ1-2, reads SQTIHQWPATLVQPVGSPLSLECTVEGTSNPNLYWYRQAAGRGLQLLFYSVGIGQISSEVPQNLSASRPQDRQFILSSKKLLLSDSGFYLCAWSLTGVEGGYTFGSGTRLTVV.

The chain carries TRBV19 and TRBJ2-3; TRBD1 is a possible D gene (5 bases). The length of the CDR3 is 16 residues. The V end lost 5 bases, the J end lost 2 bases, and 17 bases lay between the germline ends. Germline V gene lookup returns CDR1 LNHDA and CDR2 SQIVND (reference sequence). The CDR3 spells CASSPRTLINTDTQYF. The CDR3 region has the DNA TGTGCCAGTAGTCCGCGGACACTGATAAACACAGATACGCAGTATTTT.